The clone carrying this TCR beta chain turned up a few times. The antigen is undetermined. The sample originates from a study of early T cells in non-severe SARS-CoV-2 infection. Study context: Unpaired chains resulted from sequencing bulk RNA of unsorted whole blood.

Study-level results: VDJdb matching, biased toward anti-spike CD8 responses, missed private and CD4 specificities.

Germline lookup yields CDR1 SGDLS and CDR2 YYNGEE. The ends lost 3 bases at V and 6 bases at J; junction bases unmatched: 15. The CDR3 loop spans 18 amino acids. Attachment of unique molecular identifiers to individual cDNA molecules was performed. In TCRdb, the 5' RACE reads were re-called with MiXCR into one record per CDR3 protein. The data show more than 55,000 distinct CDR3 sequences, about 12% seen once. Sequenced input: whole blood. This receptor was obtained from an adult who was a healthcare worker with PCR-confirmed SARS-CoV-2 infection or an uninfected control (not recorded which). The chain carries TRBV9 and TRBJ1-3; 10 bases are shared with TRBD1. The CDR3 nucleotides read TGTGCCAGCAGCGCGGGTCCTCCGGGACAGGGGTCCGCAAACACCATATATTTT. Residues: CASSAGPPGQGSANTIYF.